This T cell receptor beta chain was identified during a study of blood T cell repertoires in COVID-19. As for the study in general: Material from acute and convalescent COVID-19 was sourced from the United States, Italy and Spain. The cDNA or gDNA used as material had been derived from T cells, B-cell-depleted T cells, or PBMCs.

The CDR3 covers 14 residues. V was clipped by 0 bases and J by 8 bases; unmatched bases: 4. Germline CDR1 is LGHNA and CDR2 is YNFKEQ. Per the authors' pipeline: Nucleated cell number was recorded as an estimate derived from reference gene primer amplification. Data came from immunoSEQ multiplex PCR; TCRdb stores just in-frame clones and leaves some out. The DNA gave D and trimming, while V, J and clone size come from that table. The sample shows under 450,000 clones, roughly four fifths of them seen only once. The table lists this clone with a few counts. J is TRBJ1-1 and V is TRBV4-2, with 9 bases fitting TRBD1. The sequence derives from a human donor with acute or convalescent COVID-19. The donor label of this sample is uncertain. Material for sequencing was peripheral blood. The CDR3 sequence is CASSQETGTGEAFF. DNA of the CDR3: TGTGCCAGCAGCCAAGAGACCGGGACAGGGGAAGCTTTCTTT.